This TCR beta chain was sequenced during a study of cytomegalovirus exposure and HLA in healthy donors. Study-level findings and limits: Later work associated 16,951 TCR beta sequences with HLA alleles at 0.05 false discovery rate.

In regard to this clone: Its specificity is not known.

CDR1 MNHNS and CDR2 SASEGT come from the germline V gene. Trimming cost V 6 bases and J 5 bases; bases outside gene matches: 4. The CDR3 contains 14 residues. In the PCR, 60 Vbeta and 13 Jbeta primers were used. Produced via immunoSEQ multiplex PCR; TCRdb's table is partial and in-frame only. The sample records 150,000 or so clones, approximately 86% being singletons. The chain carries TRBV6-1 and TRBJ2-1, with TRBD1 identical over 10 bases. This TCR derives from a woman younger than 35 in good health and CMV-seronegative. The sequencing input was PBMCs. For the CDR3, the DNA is TGTGCCAGCAGGGGGGACAGGGGAAACAATGAGCAGTTCTTC. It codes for CASRGDRGNNEQFF.